Below, 8 T cell receptor beta chains from the same sample are listed, as sequenced in a study of regulatory T cells in long-lasting Graves disease. To make TCR beta libraries, researchers used iRepertoire HTBI primers and Arm-PCR of CDR3 regions. TCRdb re-called the multiplex PCR reads through MiXCR, storing one row per CDR3 protein. Counted here are around 470,000 distinct CDR3 sequences, approximately 14% occurring once; the ten biggest clones make up under 20%. The time point here: newly diagnosed GD, antithyroid drugs for less than 3 months. Isolated PBMC RNA provided the starting material for the TCR library. The same data also contributed to another study, on T cells in Graves' hyperthyroidism and ophthalmopathy.

The specimen comprised peripheral blood mononuclear cells (PBMCs), sampled at new diagnosis, from a patient treated with antithyroid drugs. The source is a woman aged 45 to 65 with Graves disease.

This clonotype was counted only a few times. The V gene is TRBV28, the J gene TRBJ2-3; 7 bases are a match to TRBD1. The V and J ends lost 5 bases and 8 bases, in that order; junction bases with no gene match: 7. The CDR3 is made up of 13 amino acids. Germline CDR1 and CDR2: MDHEN and SYDVKM. CDR3 loop: CASSGGQLGTQYF. The CDR3 nucleotides read TGTGCCAGCAGTGGGGGACAGCTCGGTACGCAGTATTTT.

The table lists this clonotype with a few counts. This chain joins TRBV7-2 and TRBJ1-2; unclear D gene. Germline loops: CDR1 SGHTA, CDR2 FQGNSA. The CDR3 consists of 15 residues. The V gene lost 4 bases and the J gene lost 2 bases, with 14 bases spanning the gap. CDR3 DNA sequence: TGTGCCAGCAGCTCCCCCACGGGGAAGAACTATGGCTACACCTTC. Amino acids: CASSSPTGKNYGYTF.

The chain carries TRBV3-1 and TRBJ2-5; TRBD1 matches 11 bases. The CDR3 runs to 16 residues. Germline V gene lookup returns CDR1 LGHDT and CDR2 YNNKEL (reference sequence). V lost 0 bases and J lost 1; bases outside the gene matches: 1. CDR3: CASSQEGQGAQETQYF. Here the CDR3 DNA reads TGTGCCAGCAGCCAAGAAGGACAGGGGGCCCAAGAGACCCAGTACTTC.

Concerning this clonotype: A much larger clone lies one base from this, so it may be a read error. The V gene is TRBV6-2 or TRBV6-3, the J gene TRBJ2-4; no clear D. The CDR3 is made up of 15 amino acids. The germline V gene encodes CDR1 MNHEY and CDR2 SVGEGT. The V end was cut by 4 bases, the J end by 0 bases, with 10 bases between. CDR3 bases: TGTGCCAGCAGTTCAAATGCCTTAGCCAAAAACATTCAGTACTTC. Protein sequence: CASSSNALAKNIQYF.

This clonotype appeared many times. The V gene is TRBV27, the J gene TRBJ2-1, with 12 bases aligning to TRBD2. In germline, CDR1 is MNHEY, CDR2 SMNVEV (reference sequence). The CDR3 runs to 17 residues. With 3 bases clipped from V and 8 bases from J, the junction kept 11 bases outside the gene matches. CDR3 residues: CASSLIRTSGNVDEQFF. The CDR3 DNA follows: TGTGCCAGCAGTTTGATCAGGACTAGCGGGAACGTGGATGAGCAGTTCTTC.

This clonotype was observed at least ten times. The chain couples TRBV28 to TRBJ1-2; D not resolved. Trimming removed 1 base at V and 3 bases at J, with 6 bases between. The CDR3 contains 13 residues. CDR1 is MDHEN and CDR2 is SYDVKM in the germline V gene. CDR3 sequence (DNA): TGTGCCAGCAGTTTATCCAGTTACTATGGCTACACCTTC. This encodes CASSLSSYYGYTF.

This clonotype was seen more than once but under ten times. The chain employs TRBV7-2 and TRBJ1-5, with no clear D. CDR1 SGHTA and CDR2 FQGNSA come from the germline V gene. CDR3 length: 15 residues. The ends were cut back, 2 bases at V and 0 bases at J, with 8 bases in the middle. The CDR3 loop reads CASSLTAYSNQPQHF. CDR3 nucleotide sequence: TGTGCCAGCAGCTTAACAGCGTATAGCAATCAGCCCCAGCATTTT.

This clonotype was observed at least ten times. V is TRBV7-2 and J is TRBJ1-3; 8 nucleotides align to TRBD1. Per the germline V gene, CDR1 is SGHTA and CDR2 is FQGNSA. This CDR3 is 14 amino acids long. With 4 bases clipped from V and 1 base from J, the junction kept 0 bases outside the gene matches. CDR3 DNA sequence: TGTGCCAGCAGCTGGACAGGGTCTGGAAACACCATATATTTT. Translated: CASSWTGSGNTIYF.